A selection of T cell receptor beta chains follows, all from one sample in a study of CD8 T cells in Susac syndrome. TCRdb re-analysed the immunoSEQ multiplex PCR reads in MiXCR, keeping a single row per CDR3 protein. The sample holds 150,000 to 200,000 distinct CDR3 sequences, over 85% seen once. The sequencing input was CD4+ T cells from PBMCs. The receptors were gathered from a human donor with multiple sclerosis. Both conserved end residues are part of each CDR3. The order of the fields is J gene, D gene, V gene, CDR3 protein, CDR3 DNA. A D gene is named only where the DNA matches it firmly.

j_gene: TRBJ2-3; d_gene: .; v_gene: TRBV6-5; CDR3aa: CASSYGESTDTQYF; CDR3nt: TGTGCCAGCAGTTACGGGGAATCCACAGATACGCAGTATTTT
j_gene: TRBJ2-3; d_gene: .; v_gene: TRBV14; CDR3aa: CASSRQHADTQYF; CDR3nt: TGTGCCAGCAGCCGGCAGCATGCGGATACGCAGTATTTT
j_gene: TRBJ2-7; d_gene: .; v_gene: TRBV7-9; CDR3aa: CASSLDAVSAHEQYF; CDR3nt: TGTGCCAGCAGCTTAGATGCTGTCTCGGCCCACGAGCAGTACTTC
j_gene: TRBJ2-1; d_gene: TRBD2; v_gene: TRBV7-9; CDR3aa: CASSVVGTSGFNEQFF; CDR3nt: TGTGCCAGCAGCGTAGTGGGGACTAGCGGATTTAATGAGCAGTTCTTC
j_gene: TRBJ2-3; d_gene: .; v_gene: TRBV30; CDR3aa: CAWSAPGADTQYF; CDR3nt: TGTGCCTGGAGTGCTCCAGGGGCAGATACGCAGTATTTT
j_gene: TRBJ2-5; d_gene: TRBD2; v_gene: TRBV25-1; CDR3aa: CASSGSTSGRAGETQYF; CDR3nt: TGTGCCAGCAGTGGTTCGACTAGCGGGAGGGCCGGGGAGACCCAGTACTTC
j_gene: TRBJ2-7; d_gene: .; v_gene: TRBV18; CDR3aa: CASSRQEPRYEQYF; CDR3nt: TGTGCCAGCTCACGACAGGAACCTCGCTACGAGCAGTACTTC
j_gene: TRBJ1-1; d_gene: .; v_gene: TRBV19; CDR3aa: CASSMTAAGNTEAFF; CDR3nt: TGTGCCAGTAGTATGACCGCCGCGGGGAACACTGAAGCTTTCTTT
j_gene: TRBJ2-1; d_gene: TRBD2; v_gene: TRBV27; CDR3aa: CASRVLAGVCNEQFF; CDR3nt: TGTGCCAGCAGGGTACTAGCGGGAGTTTGCAATGAGCAGTTCTTC
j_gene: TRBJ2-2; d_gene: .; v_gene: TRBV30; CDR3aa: CAWRGQHTGELFF; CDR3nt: TGTGCCTGGAGGGGACAACACACCGGGGAGCTGTTTTTT
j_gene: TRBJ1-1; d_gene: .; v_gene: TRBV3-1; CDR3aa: CASSQANPGGTEAFF; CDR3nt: TGTGCCAGCAGCCAAGCTAATCCCGGGGGCACTGAAGCTTTCTTT
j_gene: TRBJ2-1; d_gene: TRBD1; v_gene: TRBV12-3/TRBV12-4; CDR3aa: CASSRAGTGGFEQFF; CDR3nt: TGTGCCAGCAGCCGGGCTGGGACAGGGGGCTTTGAGCAGTTCTTC
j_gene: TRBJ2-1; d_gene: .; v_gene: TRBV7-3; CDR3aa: CASSLGDHNEQFF; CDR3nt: TGTGCCAGCAGCTTAGGGGATCACAATGAGCAGTTCTTC
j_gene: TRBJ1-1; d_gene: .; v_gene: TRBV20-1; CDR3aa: CSARAYRVLNTEAFF; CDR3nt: TGCAGTGCTAGAGCCTACCGGGTGTTGAACACTGAAGCTTTCTTT
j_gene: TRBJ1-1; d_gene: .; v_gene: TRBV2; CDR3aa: CASSMGYSEAFF; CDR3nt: TGTGCCAGCAGCATGGGATACAGTGAAGCTTTCTTT
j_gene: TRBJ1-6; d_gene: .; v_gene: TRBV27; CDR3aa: CASSLKGTYNSPLHF; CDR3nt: TGTGCCAGCAGCCTGAAGGGGACCTATAATTCACCCCTCCACTTT
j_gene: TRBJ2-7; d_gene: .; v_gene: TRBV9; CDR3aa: CASSVVPESYEQYF; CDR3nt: TGTGCCAGCAGCGTAGTCCCAGAATCCTACGAGCAGTACTTC
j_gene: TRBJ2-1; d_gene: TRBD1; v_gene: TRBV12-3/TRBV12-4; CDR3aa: CASSPTTGPNEQFF; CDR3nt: TGTGCCAGCAGTCCAACGACAGGGCCCAATGAGCAGTTCTTC
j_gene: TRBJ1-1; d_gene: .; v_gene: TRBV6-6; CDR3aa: CASSSGAVMNTEAFF; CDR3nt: TGTGCCAGCAGTTCCGGAGCAGTAATGAACACTGAAGCTTTCTTT
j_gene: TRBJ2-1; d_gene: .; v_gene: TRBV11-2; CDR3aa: CASLGLRYNEQFF; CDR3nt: TGTGCCAGTCTAGGACTCCGATACAATGAGCAGTTCTTC
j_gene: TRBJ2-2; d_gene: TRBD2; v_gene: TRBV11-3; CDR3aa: CASSLELIAGEPGELFF; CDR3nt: TGTGCCAGCAGCTTAGAGCTCATAGCGGGGGAGCCCGGGGAGCTGTTTTTT
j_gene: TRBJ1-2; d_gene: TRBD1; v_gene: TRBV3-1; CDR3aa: CASSQDLRGAEYGYTF; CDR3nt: TGTGCCAGCAGCCAAGATCTCAGGGGGGCCGAATATGGCTACACCTTC
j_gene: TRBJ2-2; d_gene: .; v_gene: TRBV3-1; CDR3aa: CASSQEPHRQTGELFF; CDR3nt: TGTGCCAGCAGCCAAGAACCTCACAGGCAAACCGGGGAGCTGTTTTTT
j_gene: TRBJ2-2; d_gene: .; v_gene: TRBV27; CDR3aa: CASRGANTGELFF; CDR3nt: TGTGCCAGCAGGGGGGCGAACACCGGGGAGCTGTTTTTT